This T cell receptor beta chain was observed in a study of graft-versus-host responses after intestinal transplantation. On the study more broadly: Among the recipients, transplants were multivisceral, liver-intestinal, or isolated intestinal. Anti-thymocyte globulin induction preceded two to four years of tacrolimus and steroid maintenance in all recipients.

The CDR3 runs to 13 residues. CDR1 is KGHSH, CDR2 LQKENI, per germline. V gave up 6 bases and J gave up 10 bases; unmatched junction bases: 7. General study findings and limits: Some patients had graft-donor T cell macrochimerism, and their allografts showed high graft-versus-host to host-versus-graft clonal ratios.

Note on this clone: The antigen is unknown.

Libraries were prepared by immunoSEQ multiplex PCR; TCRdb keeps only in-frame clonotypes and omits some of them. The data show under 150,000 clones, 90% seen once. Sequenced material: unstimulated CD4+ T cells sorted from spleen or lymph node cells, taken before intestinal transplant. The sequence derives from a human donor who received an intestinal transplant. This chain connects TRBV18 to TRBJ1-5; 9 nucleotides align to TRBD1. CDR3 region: CASSGDRVEPQHF. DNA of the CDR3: TGTGCCAGCTCGGGGGACAGGGTTGAACCCCAGCATTTT. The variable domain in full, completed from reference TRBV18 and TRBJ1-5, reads NAGVMQNPRHLVRRRGQEARLRCSPMKGHSHVYWYRQLPEEGLKFMVYLQKENIIDESGMPKERFSAEFPKEGPSILRIQQVVRGDSAAYFCASSGDRVEPQHFGDGTRLSIL.